A single sample is the source of the 28 T cell receptor beta chains below, sequenced in a study of neoadjuvant nivolumab and ipilimumab in lung cancer. The table came from immunoSEQ multiplex PCR; TCRdb's copy has only in-frame clones and leaves some out. The sample holds roughly 28,000 clones; approximately 80% are singletons and the top ten take 15% to 20%. The specimen was tumor tissue, collected after neoadjuvant nivolumab, alone or with ipilimumab, at or shortly before surgery. These receptors were collected from an adult with non-small cell lung cancer.

V is TRBV10-3 and J is TRBJ1-2; 8 nucleotides agree with TRBD1. The trim removed 3 bases at V and 2 bases at J, leaving 8 bases unmatched. The germline V gene has CDR1 ENHRY and CDR2 SYGVKD. This CDR3 region has 16 residues. CDR3 sequence reads: CAISEGPAGGNYGYTF. The CDR3 DNA sequence: TGTGCCATCAGTGAAGGCCCGGCAGGGGGCAACTATGGCTACACCTTC.

This chain connects TRBV5-1 to TRBJ2-3, with D tentatively TRBD2 (5 bases). From germline, CDR1 is SGHRS and CDR2 YFSETQ. The CDR3 is 14 residues long. Trimming took off 3 bases at V and 6 bases at J, with 14 bases between the two ends. The CDR3 DNA follows: TGCGCCAGCAGCTACACCGGGGTCCGGGATACGCAGTATTTT. Protein: CASSYTGVRDTQYF.

Only one count was recorded for this clone. The rearrangement links TRBV7-9 to TRBJ1-6, with a weak D call TRBD1 (6 bases). Trimming removed 5 bases from V and 7 bases from J, with 12 bases in between. CDR1 SEHNR and CDR2 FQNEAQ come from the germline V gene (reference sequence). The CDR3 runs to 14 residues. CDR3 region: CASSLDRLNSPLHF. In DNA form, the CDR3 reads TGTGCCAGCAGCCTCGACAGGTTAAATTCACCCCTCCACTTT.

The V call is TRBV7-3, the J call TRBJ1-3, with a possible D match to TRBD1 (5 bases). The CDR3 has 13 residues. Germline V lookup: CDR1 SGHTA, CDR2 FQGTGA. V gave up 5 bases and J gave up 2 bases, with 7 bases separating them. CDR3 nucleotides: TGTGCCAGCAGCCAGGGCCCTGGAAACACCATATATTTT. It codes for CASSQGPGNTIYF.

This CDR3 reads CSAKGAEAFF. The CDR3, as DNA: TGCAGTGCTAAGGGGGCTGAAGCTTTCTTT. The chain combines TRBV20-1 with TRBJ1-1; possibly TRBD1 for D (6 bases). The V and J ends lost 4 bases and 6 bases respectively, with 6 bases between them. Germline CDR1 is DFQATT and CDR2 is SNEGSKA (reference sequence). This CDR3 has 10 amino acids.

This clone was seen a handful of times. The V gene is TRBV4-2, the J gene TRBJ2-7, with TRBD1 matching 7 bases. The V gene's germline CDR1 is LGHNA and CDR2 YNFKEQ. The CDR3 runs to 15 residues. J was trimmed by 3 bases and V by 0 bases; bases with no gene match: 5. CDR3 DNA: TGTGCCAGCAGCCAAGAGGCGACAGGGCTCTACGAGCAGTACTTC. Residues: CASSQEATGLYEQYF.

This clone was observed a few times. V and J are TRBV27 and TRBJ1-2; the D gene is possibly TRBD1 (5 bases). Trimming took off 5 bases at V and 4 bases at J, with 11 bases between the two ends. CDR1 MNHEY and CDR2 SMNVEV come from the germline V gene (reference sequence). The CDR3 length is 13 residues. CDR3 bases: TGTGCCAGCAGTCTTGCAGGGAGCTATGGCTACACCTTC. It encodes CASSLAGSYGYTF.

The chain is built from TRBV7-2 and TRBJ1-1; D not certain. The CDR3 sequence is 13 residues long. Looked up from germline, CDR1 is SGHTA and CDR2 is FQGNSA. The V and J ends lost 8 bases and 5 bases respectively, with 15 bases between them. The CDR3 sequence: CASPNSLGTEAFF. The CDR3 DNA sequence: TGTGCCAGCCCAAATAGCCTGGGGACTGAAGCTTTCTTT.

The gene calls are TRBV6-6 and TRBJ1-1; 7 bases match TRBD1. With V trimmed by 7 bases and J by 0 bases, 8 bases remained unmatched. The CDR3 totals 15 residues. In germline, CDR1 is MNHNY, CDR2 SVGAGI (reference sequence). The CDR3 sequence: CASIRQGRMNTEAFF. CDR3 DNA sequence: TGTGCCAGCATACGACAGGGACGGATGAACACTGAAGCTTTCTTT.

The chain has TRBV18 and TRBJ1-1; no definite D call. The germline V gene has CDR1 KGHSH and CDR2 LQKENI. The CDR3 spans 15 residues. Trimming took off 2 bases at V and 1 base at J, with 11 bases between the two ends. CDR3 sequence: CASSPFWQANTEAFF. The CDR3 DNA reads TGTGCCAGCTCACCATTCTGGCAGGCGAACACTGAAGCTTTCTTT.

The rearrangement uses TRBV29-1 and TRBJ1-1, with a weak D call TRBD1 (5 bases). There are 13 residues in the CDR3. The V end lost 5 bases, the J end lost 0 bases, and 10 bases lay between the germline ends. Germline CDR1 reads SQVTM; CDR2 reads ANQGSEA. The CDR3: CSVWGGLNTEAFF. CDR3 DNA: TGCAGCGTTTGGGGGGGTCTGAACACTGAAGCTTTCTTT.

V gene TRBV7-2 combines with J gene TRBJ2-7; D is ambiguous. Germline values: CDR1 SGHTA, CDR2 FQGNSA. The CDR3 extends over 15 amino acids. V lost 5 bases and J lost 2, with 16 bases in between. This CDR3 is CASSTDVAQTYEQYF. Written as DNA, the CDR3 is TGTGCCAGCAGCACGGACGTAGCCCAAACCTACGAGCAGTACTTC.

The chain couples TRBV7-2 to TRBJ1-2, with D maybe TRBD1 (6 bases). CDR1 is SGHTA, CDR2 FQGNSA, per germline. V lost 7 bases and J 6 bases, leaving 15 bases between the germline ends. CDR3 size: 13 residues. The CDR3 here is CASNSAAGDGYTF. CDR3 coding DNA: TGTGCCAGCAACTCCGCCGCAGGGGATGGCTACACCTTC.

The V call is TRBV7-2, the J call TRBJ2-7; no clear D gene. The ends were cut back, 0 bases at V and 3 bases at J, with 9 bases in the middle. There are 14 residues in the CDR3. Per the germline V gene, CDR1 is SGHTA and CDR2 is FQGNSA. DNA for the CDR3: TGTGCCAGCAGCTTAGCGCGAGGCAACTACGAGCAGTACTTC. It yields the protein CASSLARGNYEQYF.

The chain recombines TRBV30 with TRBJ2-7; D is possibly TRBD2 (6 bases). The CDR3 length is 12 residues. Trimming cost V 5 bases and J 2 bases, with 10 bases left between them. Germline V lookup: CDR1 GTSNPN, CDR2 SVGIG (reference sequence). CDR3 protein: CAWETGAYEQYF. DNA of the CDR3: TGTGCCTGGGAAACGGGGGCCTACGAGCAGTACTTC. The full variable domain, its missing parts supplied by reference TRBV30 and TRBJ2-7, is SQTIHQWPATLVQPVGSPLSLECTVEGTSNPNLYWYRQAAGRGLQLLFYSVGIGQISSEVPQNLSASRPQDRQFILSSKKLLLSDSGFYLCAWETGAYEQYFGPGTRLTVT.

The chain couples TRBV2 to TRBJ1-5, with 12 nucleotides matching TRBD1. Germline CDR1 and CDR2: SNHLY and FYNNEI. Trimming cost V 6 bases and J 0 bases; bases outside gene matches: 9. CDR3 length: 18 amino acids. The CDR3 nucleotides read TGTGCCAGCAGGGGGACAGGGGGCCTTTTTTATAGCAATCAGCCCCAGCATTTT. This sequence encodes CASRGTGGLFYSNQPQHF. Supplemented by reference TRBV2 and TRBJ1-5, the full variable domain reads EPEVTQTPSHQVTQMGQEVILRCVPISNHLYFYWYRQILGQKVEFLVSFYNNEISEKSEIFDDQFSVERPDGSNFTLKIRSTKLEDSAMYFCASRGTGGLFYSNQPQHFGDGTRLSIL.

This chain links TRBV6-5 with TRBJ1-2; D not certain. V dropped 4 bases and J dropped 3 bases, with 15 bases sitting between them. The CDR3 extends over 15 amino acids. Per germline, CDR1 MNHEY and CDR2 SVGAGI. The CDR3 loop reads CASSSVTALYYGYTF. The DNA of the CDR3 is TGTGCCAGCAGTTCCGTAACCGCCTTATACTATGGCTACACCTTC.

The chain recombines TRBV10-3 with TRBJ1-6; 10 nucleotides align to TRBD1. The CDR3 loop spans 15 amino acids. Germline CDR1 ENHRY, CDR2 SYGVKD. The junction had 11 bases not matched to a gene; V was cut back by 8 bases and J by 10 bases. As DNA, the CDR3 is TGTGCCATCGGGACAGGGGAATCCGATTACTCACCCCTCCACTTT. Protein sequence: CAIGTGESDYSPLHF.

The rearrangement links TRBV11-3 to TRBJ2-7, with D tentatively TRBD2 (6 bases). This CDR3 is built from 12 residues. V lost 4 bases, J lost 5 bases, and 9 bases lay in between. CDR1 and CDR2 from the germline V gene are SGHNT and YENEEA. The CDR3 DNA sequence: TGTGCCAGCAGCTCGGGGGAACACGAGCAGTACTTC. This encodes CASSSGEHEQYF. Full variable domain (remainder filled in from reference TRBV11-3 and TRBJ2-7): EAGVVQSPRYKIIEKKQPVAFWCNPISGHNTLYWYLQNLGQGPELLIRYENEEAVDDSQLPKDRFSAERLKGVDSTLKIQPAELGDSAVYLCASSSGEHEQYFGPGTRLTVT.

This chain joins TRBV30 and TRBJ2-2, with 7 bases aligning to TRBD1. Germline V gene data show CDR1 as GTSNPN and CDR2 as SVGIG (reference sequence). This CDR3 is 13 amino acids long. After removal of 4 bases from V and 7 bases from J, the junction contained 6 bases not matched to a gene. The CDR3 spells CAWNRGVNGELFF. CDR3 nucleotides: TGTGCCTGGAACAGGGGAGTAAACGGGGAGCTGTTTTTT.

This chain uses TRBV11-2 with TRBJ2-5; 7 positions agree with TRBD2. The V gene end was trimmed by 0 bases and the J gene end by 6 bases; junction bases not matched to a gene: 7. The CDR3 length is 15 residues. The germline V gene has CDR1 SGHAT and CDR2 FQNNGV. The CDR3 DNA reads TGTGCCAGCAGCTTAGATCACTTTAGCGGGCAGACCCAGTACTTC. This gives the protein CASSLDHFSGQTQYF.

The J gene is TRBJ2-3, the V gene TRBV5-4; D remains ambiguous. The ends were cut back, 2 bases at V and 2 bases at J, with 12 bases in the middle. The CDR3 is 15 residues long. Germline values: CDR1 SGHNT, CDR2 YYREEE (reference sequence). In DNA, the CDR3 is TGTGCCAGCAGCTTTTCTACGGCCCACACAGATACGCAGTATTTT. Its translation: CASSFSTAHTDTQYF.

V and J are TRBV30 and TRBJ1-3; possible D gene TRBD1, 5 bases. Germline V gene data show CDR1 as GTSNPN and CDR2 as SVGIG (reference sequence). The CDR3 contains 14 residues. The V and J ends lost 4 bases and 0 bases respectively, with 10 bases between them. CDR3 DNA sequence: TGTGCCTGGAACGAGGGGTACTCTGGAAACACCATATATTTT. Protein: CAWNEGYSGNTIYF.

This chain uses TRBV7-2 with TRBJ1-1; TRBD1 matches 7 bases. This CDR3 region has 15 residues. V dropped 2 bases and J dropped 1; count of bases not matched to a gene: 4. In germline, CDR1 is SGHTA, CDR2 FQGNSA. The CDR3 region has the DNA TGTGCCAGCAGCTTACTAGGGGGCCGGAACACTGAAGCTTTCTTT. Amino acids: CASSLLGGRNTEAFF. The entire variable domain, with the rest obtained from reference TRBV7-2 and TRBJ1-1, is as follows: GAGVSQSPSNKVTEKGKDVELRCDPISGHTALYWYRQSLGQGLEFLIYFQGNSAPDKSGLPSDRFSAERTGGSVSTLTIQRTQQEDSAVYLCASSLLGGRNTEAFFGQGTRLTVV.

V usage is TRBV2 and J usage is TRBJ2-3; D tentatively fits TRBD1 or TRBD2 (8 bases each). Germline assignment: CDR1 SNHLY and CDR2 FYNNEI. This CDR3 has 15 residues. The V gene lost 4 bases and the J gene lost 1 base, with 12 bases spanning the gap. The CDR3 bases are TGTGCCAGCAGTGTAGCGGGACAGGGCACAGATACGCAGTATTTT. Amino acids: CASSVAGQGTDTQYF.

The chain recombines TRBV5-4 with TRBJ2-2; D gene ambiguous. The germline V gene has CDR1 SGHNT and CDR2 YYREEE (reference sequence). CDR3 size: 12 residues. Trimming took 0 bases from V and 6 from J, leaving 3 bases between them. In nucleotides, the CDR3 is TGTGCCAGCAGCTTGGGTTCCGGGGAGCTGTTTTTT. Its protein product is CASSLGSGELFF. The whole variable domain, remainder taken from reference TRBV5-4 and TRBJ2-2, is ETGVTQSPTHLIKTRGQQVTLRCSSQSGHNTVSWYQQALGQGPQFIFQYYREEENGRGNFPPRFSGLQFPNYSSELNVNALELDDSALYLCASSLGSGELFFGEGSRLTVL.

This chain uses TRBV6-5 with TRBJ2-2; D is unclear. Germline CDR1 reads MNHEY; CDR2 reads SVGAGI. Trimming removed 7 bases from V and 0 bases from J, with 9 bases in between. The CDR3 contains 14 residues. The CDR3 DNA reads as TGTGCCAGCAAAGAGGATACGAACACCGGGGAGCTGTTTTTT. Translated: CASKEDTNTGELFF.

V gene TRBV5-1 combines with J gene TRBJ1-4, with D unresolved. Germline V gives CDR1 SGHRS, CDR2 YFSETQ. Deletions cut 1 base from V and 0 bases from J, with 4 bases between. The CDR3 consists of 14 residues. CDR3 nucleotide sequence: TGCGCCAGCAGCTTGACAACAACTAATGAAAAACTGTTTTTT. This sequence encodes CASSLTTTNEKLFF.